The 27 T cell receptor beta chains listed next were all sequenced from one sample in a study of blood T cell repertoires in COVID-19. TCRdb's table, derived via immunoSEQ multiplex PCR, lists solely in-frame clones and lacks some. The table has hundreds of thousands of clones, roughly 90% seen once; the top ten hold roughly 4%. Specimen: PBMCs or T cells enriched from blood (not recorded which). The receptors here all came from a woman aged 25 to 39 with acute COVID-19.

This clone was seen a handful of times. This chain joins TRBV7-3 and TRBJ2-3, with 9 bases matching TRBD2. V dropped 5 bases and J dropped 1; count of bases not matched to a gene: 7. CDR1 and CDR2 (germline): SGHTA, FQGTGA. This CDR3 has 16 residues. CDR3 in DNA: TGTGCCAGCAGCGCCAGCGGACTAGCGCGCACAGATACGCAGTATTTT. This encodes CASSASGLARTDTQYF.

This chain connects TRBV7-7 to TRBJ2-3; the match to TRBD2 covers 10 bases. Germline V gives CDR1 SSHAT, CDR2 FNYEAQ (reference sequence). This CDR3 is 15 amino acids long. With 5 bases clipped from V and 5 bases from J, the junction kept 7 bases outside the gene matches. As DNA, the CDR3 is TGTGCCAGCAGCCGCAGCGGGGGGGCCGGAGATACGCAGTATTTT. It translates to CASSRSGGAGDTQYF. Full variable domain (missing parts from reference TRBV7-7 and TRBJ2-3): GAGVSQSPRYKVTKRGQDVTLRCDPISSHATLYWYQQALGQGPEFLTYFNYEAQPDKSGLPSDRFSAERPEGSISTLTIQRTEQRDSAMYRCASSRSGGAGDTQYFGPGTRLTVL.

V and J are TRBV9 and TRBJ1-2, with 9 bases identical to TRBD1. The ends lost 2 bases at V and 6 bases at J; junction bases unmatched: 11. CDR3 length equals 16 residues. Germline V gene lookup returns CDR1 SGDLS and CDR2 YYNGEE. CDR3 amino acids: CASSVDPGQGPHGYTF. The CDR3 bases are TGTGCCAGCAGCGTGGACCCGGGACAGGGCCCTCATGGCTACACCTTC. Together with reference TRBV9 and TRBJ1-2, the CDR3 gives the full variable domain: DSGVTQTPKHLITATGQRVTLRCSPRSGDLSVYWYQQSLDQGLQFLIQYYNGEERAKGNILERFSAQQFPDLHSELNLSSLELGDSALYFCASSVDPGQGPHGYTFGSGTRLTVV.

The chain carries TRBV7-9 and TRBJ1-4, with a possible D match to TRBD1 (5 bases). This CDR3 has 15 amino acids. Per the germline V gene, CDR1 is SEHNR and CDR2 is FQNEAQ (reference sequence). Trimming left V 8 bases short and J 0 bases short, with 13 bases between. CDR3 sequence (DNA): TGTGCCAGCTATAAGGGAGGGGCAACTAATGAAAAACTGTTTTTT. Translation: CASYKGGATNEKLFF.

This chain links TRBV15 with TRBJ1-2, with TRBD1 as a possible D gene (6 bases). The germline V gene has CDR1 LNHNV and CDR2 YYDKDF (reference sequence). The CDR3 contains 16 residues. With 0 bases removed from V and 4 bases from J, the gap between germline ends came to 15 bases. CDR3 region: CATSREGARVSYGYTF. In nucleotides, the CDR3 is TGTGCCACCAGCAGAGAGGGGGCCAGGGTGAGCTATGGCTACACCTTC.

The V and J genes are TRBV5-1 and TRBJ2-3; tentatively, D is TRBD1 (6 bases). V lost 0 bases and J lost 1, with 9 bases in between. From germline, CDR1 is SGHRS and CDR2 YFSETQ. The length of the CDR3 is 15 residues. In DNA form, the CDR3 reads TGCGCCAGCAGCTTGGGGGGGCCTGGCACAGATACGCAGTATTTT. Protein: CASSLGGPGTDTQYF.

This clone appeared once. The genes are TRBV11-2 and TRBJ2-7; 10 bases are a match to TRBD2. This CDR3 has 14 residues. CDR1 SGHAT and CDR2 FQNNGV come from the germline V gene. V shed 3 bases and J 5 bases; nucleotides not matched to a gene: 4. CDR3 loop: CASSLSGGVHEQYF. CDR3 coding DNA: TGTGCCAGCAGCTTGAGCGGGGGGGTCCACGAGCAGTACTTC.

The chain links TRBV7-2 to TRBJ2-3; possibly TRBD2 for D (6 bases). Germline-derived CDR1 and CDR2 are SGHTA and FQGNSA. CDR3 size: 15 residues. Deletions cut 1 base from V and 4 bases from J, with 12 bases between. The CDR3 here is CASSLGAGGPDTQYF. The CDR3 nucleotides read TGTGCCAGCAGCTTAGGAGCCGGAGGGCCAGATACGCAGTATTTT.

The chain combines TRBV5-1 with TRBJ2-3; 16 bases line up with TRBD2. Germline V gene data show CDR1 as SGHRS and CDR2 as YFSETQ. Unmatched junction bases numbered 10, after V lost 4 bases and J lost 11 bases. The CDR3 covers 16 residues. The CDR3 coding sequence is TGCGCCAGCAGCCCGGGACTAGCGGGGGGGCCTCTTGGGCAGTATTTT. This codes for CASSPGLAGGPLGQYF.

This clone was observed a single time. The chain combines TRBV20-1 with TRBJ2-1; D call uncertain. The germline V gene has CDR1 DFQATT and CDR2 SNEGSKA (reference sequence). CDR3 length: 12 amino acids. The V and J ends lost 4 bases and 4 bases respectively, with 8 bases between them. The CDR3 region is CSANDLYNEQFF. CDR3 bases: TGCAGTGCTAATGACCTGTACAATGAGCAGTTCTTC.

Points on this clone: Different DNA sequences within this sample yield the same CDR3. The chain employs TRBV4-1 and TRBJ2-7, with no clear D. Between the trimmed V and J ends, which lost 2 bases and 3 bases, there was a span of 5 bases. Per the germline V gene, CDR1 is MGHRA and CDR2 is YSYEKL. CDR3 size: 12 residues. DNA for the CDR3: TGCGCCAGCAGCCAAAATAGCTACGAGCAGTACTTC. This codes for CASSQNSYEQYF.

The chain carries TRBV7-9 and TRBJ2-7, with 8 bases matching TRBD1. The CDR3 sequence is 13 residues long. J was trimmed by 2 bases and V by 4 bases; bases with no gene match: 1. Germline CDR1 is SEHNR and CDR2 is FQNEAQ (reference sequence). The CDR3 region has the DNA TGTGCCAGCAGCTCGACAGGGGCCTACGAGCAGTACTTC. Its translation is CASSSTGAYEQYF.

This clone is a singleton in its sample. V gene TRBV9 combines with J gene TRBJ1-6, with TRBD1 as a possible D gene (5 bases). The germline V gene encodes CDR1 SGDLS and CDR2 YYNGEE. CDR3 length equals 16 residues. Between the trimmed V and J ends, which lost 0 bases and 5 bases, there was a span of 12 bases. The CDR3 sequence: CASSVDPVRDNSPLHF. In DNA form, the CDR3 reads TGTGCCAGCAGCGTAGATCCGGTCAGGGATAATTCACCCCTCCACTTT.

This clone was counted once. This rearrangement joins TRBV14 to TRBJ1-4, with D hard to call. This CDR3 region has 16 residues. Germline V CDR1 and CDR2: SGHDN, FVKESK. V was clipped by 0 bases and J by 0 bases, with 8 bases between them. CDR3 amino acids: CASSQDSFATNEKLFF. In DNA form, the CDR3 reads TGTGCCAGCAGCCAAGACAGTTTTGCAACTAATGAAAAACTGTTTTTT.

The CDR3 DNA reads TGTGCCAGCAGCGGACAGGGCACTGAAGCTTTCTTT. Protein product: CASSGQGTEAFF. The chain employs TRBV9 and TRBJ1-1, with 7 positions matching TRBD1. The CDR3 runs 12 residues. Germline assignment: CDR1 SGDLS and CDR2 YYNGEE. Germline trimming cut 3 bases from V and 4 bases from J; bases unmatched to any gene: 0. Combining the CDR3 with reference TRBV9 and TRBJ1-1 gives the whole variable domain DSGVTQTPKHLITATGQRVTLRCSPRSGDLSVYWYQQSLDQGLQFLIQYYNGEERAKGNILERFSAQQFPDLHSELNLSSLELGDSALYFCASSGQGTEAFFGQGTRLTVV.

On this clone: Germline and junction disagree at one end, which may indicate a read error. CDR3 in DNA: TGTGCCAGCACTTTAGGGGACAGGGGTAACACTGAAGCTTTCTTT. This encodes CASTLGDRGNTEAFF. The V and J genes are TRBV28 and TRBJ1-1, with 10 bases that match TRBD1. Germline-derived CDR1 and CDR2 are MDHEN and SYDVKM. This CDR3 comprises 15 residues.

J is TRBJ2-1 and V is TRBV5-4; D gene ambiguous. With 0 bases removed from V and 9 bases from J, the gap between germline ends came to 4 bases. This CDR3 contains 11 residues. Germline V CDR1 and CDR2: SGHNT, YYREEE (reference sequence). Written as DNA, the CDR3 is TGTGCCAGCAGCTTGGTGGCTGAGCAGTTCTTC. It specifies CASSLVAEQFF.

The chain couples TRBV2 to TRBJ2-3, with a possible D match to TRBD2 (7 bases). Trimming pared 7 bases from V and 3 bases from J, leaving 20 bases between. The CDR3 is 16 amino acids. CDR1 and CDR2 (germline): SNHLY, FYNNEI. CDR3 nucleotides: TGTGCCAGCAACTCTCTCGCGGGGGCCATGACAGATACGCAGTATTTT. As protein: CASNSLAGAMTDTQYF.

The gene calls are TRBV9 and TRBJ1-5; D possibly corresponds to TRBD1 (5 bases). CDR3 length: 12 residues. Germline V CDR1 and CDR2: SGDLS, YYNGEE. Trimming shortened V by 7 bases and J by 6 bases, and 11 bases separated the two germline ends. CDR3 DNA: TGTGCCAGCGGGACGGGGGGTCAGCCCCAGCATTTT. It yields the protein CASGTGGQPQHF.

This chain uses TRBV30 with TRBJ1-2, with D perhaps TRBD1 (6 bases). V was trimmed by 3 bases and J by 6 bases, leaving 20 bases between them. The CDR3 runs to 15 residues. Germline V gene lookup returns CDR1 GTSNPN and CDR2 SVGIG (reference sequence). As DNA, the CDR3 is TGTGCCTGGAGCCCCACCTCCCGAACAGGGCATGGCTACACCTTC. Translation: CAWSPTSRTGHGYTF.

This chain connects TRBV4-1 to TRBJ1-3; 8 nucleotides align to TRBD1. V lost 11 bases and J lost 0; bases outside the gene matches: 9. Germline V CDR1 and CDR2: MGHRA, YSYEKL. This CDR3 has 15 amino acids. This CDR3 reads CASSTGAHSGNTIYF. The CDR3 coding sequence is TGCGCCTCCTCGACAGGGGCACACTCTGGAAACACCATATATTTT.

DNA of the CDR3: TGTGCCAGCAGTGAAGGGCAGGGAAGGGCGGCAACCTTC. Translation gives CASSEGQGRAATF. The J gene is TRBJ1-2, the V gene TRBV28; D is possibly TRBD1 (5 bases). Trimming left V 5 bases short and J 14 bases short, with 21 bases between. Per the germline V gene, CDR1 is MDHEN and CDR2 is SYDVKM. CDR3 size: 13 residues.

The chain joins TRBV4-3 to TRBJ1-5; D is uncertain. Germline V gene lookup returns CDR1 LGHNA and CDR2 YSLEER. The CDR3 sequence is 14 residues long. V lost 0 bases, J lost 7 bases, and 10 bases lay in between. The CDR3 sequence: CASSQDRGWQPQHF. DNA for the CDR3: TGCGCCAGCAGCCAAGATCGAGGGTGGCAGCCCCAGCATTTT.

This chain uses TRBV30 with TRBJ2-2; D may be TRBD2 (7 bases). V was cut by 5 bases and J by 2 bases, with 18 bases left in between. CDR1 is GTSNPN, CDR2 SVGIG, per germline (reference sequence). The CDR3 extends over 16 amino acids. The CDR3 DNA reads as TGTGCCTGGGGGCGGGGGCGCGGGTCTAACACCGGGGAGCTGTTTTTT. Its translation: CAWGRGRGSNTGELFF.

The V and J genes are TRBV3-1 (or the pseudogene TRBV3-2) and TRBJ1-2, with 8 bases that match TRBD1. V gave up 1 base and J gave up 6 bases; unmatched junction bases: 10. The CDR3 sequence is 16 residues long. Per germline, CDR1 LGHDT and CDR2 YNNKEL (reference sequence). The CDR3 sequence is CASSQGHLDRDHGYTF. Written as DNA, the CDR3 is TGTGCCAGCAGCCAAGGCCACCTGGACAGGGACCATGGCTACACCTTC.

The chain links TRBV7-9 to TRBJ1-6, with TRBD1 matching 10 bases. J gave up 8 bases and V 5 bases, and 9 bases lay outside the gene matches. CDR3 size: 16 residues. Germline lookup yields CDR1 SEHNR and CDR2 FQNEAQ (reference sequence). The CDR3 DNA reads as TGTGCCAGCAGCCCTGACAGGGACAGGGGTTATTCACCCCTCCACTTT. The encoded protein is CASSPDRDRGYSPLHF.

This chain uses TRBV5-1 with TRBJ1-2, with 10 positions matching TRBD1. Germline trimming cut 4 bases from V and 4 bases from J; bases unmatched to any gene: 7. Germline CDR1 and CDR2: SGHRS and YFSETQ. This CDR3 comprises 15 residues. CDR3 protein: CASSPGQGLAYGYTF. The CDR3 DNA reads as TGCGCCAGCAGCCCGGGACAGGGGTTGGCCTATGGCTACACCTTC.